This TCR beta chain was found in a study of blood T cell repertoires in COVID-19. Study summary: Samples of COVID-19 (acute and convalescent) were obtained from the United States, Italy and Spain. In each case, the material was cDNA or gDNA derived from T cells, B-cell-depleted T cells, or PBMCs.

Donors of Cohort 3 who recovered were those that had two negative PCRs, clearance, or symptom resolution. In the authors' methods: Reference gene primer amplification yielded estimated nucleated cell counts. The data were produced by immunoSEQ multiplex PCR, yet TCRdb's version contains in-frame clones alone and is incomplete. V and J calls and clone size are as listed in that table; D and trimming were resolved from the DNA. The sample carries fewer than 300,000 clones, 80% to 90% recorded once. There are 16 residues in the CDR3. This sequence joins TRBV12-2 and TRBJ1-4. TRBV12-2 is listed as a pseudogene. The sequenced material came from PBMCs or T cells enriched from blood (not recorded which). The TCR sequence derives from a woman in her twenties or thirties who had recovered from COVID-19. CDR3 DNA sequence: TGTGCAAGTCGCTTTTCCGAGGAGCCAACTAATGAAAAACTGTTTTTT. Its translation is CASRFSEEPTNEKLFF.